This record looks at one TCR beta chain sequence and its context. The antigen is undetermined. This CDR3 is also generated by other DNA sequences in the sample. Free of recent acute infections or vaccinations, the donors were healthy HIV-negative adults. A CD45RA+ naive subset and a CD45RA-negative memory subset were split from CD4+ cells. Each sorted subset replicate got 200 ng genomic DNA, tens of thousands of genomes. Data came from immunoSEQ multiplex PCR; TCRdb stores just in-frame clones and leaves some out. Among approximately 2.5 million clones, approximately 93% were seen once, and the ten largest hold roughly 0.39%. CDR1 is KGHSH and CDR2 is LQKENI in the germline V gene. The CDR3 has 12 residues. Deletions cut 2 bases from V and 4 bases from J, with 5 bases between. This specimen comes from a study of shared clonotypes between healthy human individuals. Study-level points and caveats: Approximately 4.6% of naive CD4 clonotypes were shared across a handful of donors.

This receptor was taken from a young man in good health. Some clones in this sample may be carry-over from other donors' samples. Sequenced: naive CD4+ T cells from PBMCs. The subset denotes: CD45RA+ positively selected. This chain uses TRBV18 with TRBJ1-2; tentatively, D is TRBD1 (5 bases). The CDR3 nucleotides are TGTGCCAGCTCACCAGACAGCTATGGCTACACCTTC. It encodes CASSPDSYGYTF.